This TCR beta chain is drawn from a study of T cells after yellow fever vaccination. Turning to the study itself: The fractions with low cell numbers were processed using SMART-Seq v4 Ultra Low Input.

Germline CDR1 is SGHVS and CDR2 is FQNEAQ. The CDR3 is 14 residues long. The V end was cut by 6 bases, the J end by 1 base, with 10 bases between. TCRdb re-called the 5' RACE reads through MiXCR, storing one row per CDR3 protein. The data contain about 330,000 distinct CDR3 sequences, over 4% of them singletons. Study-wide points: The booster saw the reappearance of most primary-vaccination clones (about 95% CD4, about 88% CD8). The study found a weaker secondary response that peaked faster, day 5 versus 15.

Notes on this clonotype: As yet, its antigen is unknown.

The clonotype was recovered from a man aged 18-30 years who received the YFV17D yellow fever vaccine. Sample: PBMCs, taken 5 days after the yellow fever booster vaccination. V and J are TRBV7-8 and TRBJ1-5; D is possibly TRBD1 (6 bases). CDR3 DNA sequence: TGTGCCAGCAGGCAGGGGTCGAGCAATCAGCCCCAGCATTTT. Translated, it gives CASRQGSSNQPQHF.